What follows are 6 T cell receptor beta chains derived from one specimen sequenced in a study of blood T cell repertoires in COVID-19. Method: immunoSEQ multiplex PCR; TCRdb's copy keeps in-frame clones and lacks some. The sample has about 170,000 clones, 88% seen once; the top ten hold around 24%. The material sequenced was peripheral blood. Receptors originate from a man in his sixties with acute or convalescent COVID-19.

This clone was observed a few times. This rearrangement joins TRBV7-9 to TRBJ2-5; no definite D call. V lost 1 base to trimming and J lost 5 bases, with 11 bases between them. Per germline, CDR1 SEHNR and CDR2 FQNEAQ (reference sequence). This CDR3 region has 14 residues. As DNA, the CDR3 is TGTGCCAGCAGCTTAGGTTCCGGGTGGGAGACCCAGTACTTC. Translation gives CASSLGSGWETQYF.

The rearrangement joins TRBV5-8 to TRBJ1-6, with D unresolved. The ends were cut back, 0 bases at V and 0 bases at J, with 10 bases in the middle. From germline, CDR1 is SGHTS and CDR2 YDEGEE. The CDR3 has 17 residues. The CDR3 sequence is CASSLAGFYSYNSPLHF. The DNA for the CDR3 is TGTGCCAGCAGCTTGGCCGGGTTTTACTCCTATAATTCACCCCTCCACTTT. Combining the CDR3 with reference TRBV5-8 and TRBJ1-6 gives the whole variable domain EAGVTQSPTHLIKTRGQQATLRCSPISGHTSVYWYQQALGLGLQFLLWYDEGEERNRGNFPPRFSGRQFPNYSSELNVNALELEDSALYLCASSLAGFYSYNSPLHFGNGTRLTVT.

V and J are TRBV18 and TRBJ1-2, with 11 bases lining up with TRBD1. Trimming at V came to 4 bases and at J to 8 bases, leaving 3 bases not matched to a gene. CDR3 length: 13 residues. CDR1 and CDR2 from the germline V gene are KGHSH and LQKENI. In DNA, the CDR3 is TGTGCCAGCTCACGGGACAGGGGGTACGGCTACACCTTC. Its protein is CASSRDRGYGYTF.

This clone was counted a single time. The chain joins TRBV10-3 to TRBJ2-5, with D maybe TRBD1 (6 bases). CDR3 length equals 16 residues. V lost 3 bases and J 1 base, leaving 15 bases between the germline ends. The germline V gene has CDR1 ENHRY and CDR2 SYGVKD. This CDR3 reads CAISDELGRGQETQYF. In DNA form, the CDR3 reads TGTGCCATCAGTGATGAACTGGGCAGGGGCCAAGAGACCCAGTACTTC.

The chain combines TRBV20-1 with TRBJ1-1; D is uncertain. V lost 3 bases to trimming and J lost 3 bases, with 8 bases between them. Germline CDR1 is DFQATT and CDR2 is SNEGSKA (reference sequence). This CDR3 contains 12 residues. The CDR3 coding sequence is TGCAGTGCTAGTTCTGCGGACACTGAAGCTTTCTTT. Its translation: CSASSADTEAFF.

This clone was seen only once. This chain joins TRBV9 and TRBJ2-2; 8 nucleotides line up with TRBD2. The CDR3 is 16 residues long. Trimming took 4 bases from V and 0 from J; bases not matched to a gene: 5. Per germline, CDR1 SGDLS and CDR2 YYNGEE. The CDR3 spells CASSRSGEANTGELFF. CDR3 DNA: TGTGCCAGCAGCCGTAGCGGGGAGGCGAACACCGGGGAGCTGTTTTTT.